The text below deals with one T cell receptor (beta chain). CDR1 is LNHDA, CDR2 SQIVND, per germline (reference sequence). Losses at the gene ends were 1 base for V and 6 bases for J; bases not matched to a gene: 6. This CDR3 has 14 residues. The entry originates in a study of blood T cell repertoires in COVID-19. Study overall: The United States, Italy and Spain were the sources of the acute and convalescent COVID-19 samples. PBMCs, B-cell-depleted T cells, or T cells provided the cDNA or gDNA that made up the material.

In the authors' methods: Estimates of nucleated cell counts were drawn from the amplification of reference gene primers. This table comes from immunoSEQ multiplex PCR, and its TCRdb copy is limited to in-frame clones, with some not included. The V and J calls and clone size were taken over from that table, and D and trimming were inferred from the DNA. The table lists around 400,000 clones, 87% of them singletons. This rearrangement joins TRBV19 to TRBJ2-7; 7 nucleotides agree with TRBD1. This TCR came from a woman in her sixties with COVID-19, enrolled during active disease. The sequencing input was peripheral blood. DNA of the CDR3: TGTGCCAGTAGTATAGTAGGGGGCGCATCCGAGCAGTACTTC. It translates to CASSIVGGASEQYF.